A single sample is the source of the 17 T cell receptor beta chains below, sequenced in a study of CD8 T cells in Susac syndrome. Reverse transcription of roughly 0.5 to 1 ug RNA used random hexamers. TCRdb called the immunoSEQ multiplex PCR reads again in MiXCR, with one record for every CDR3 protein. The sample records 200,000 to 250,000 distinct CDR3 sequences, just over 90% being singletons. Material for sequencing was CD4+ T cells from PBMCs. These receptors were taken from a human donor with multiple sclerosis.

The chain is built from TRBV6-5 and TRBJ1-2, with 10 bases fitting TRBD1. This CDR3 is built from 14 residues. J lost 8 bases, V lost 6 bases, and 9 bases had no gene match. Looked up from germline, CDR1 is MNHEY and CDR2 is SVGAGI. The CDR3 DNA follows: TGTGCCAGCAGCAGAGGACAGGGGGTGCGCGGCTACACCTTC. Its translation is CASSRGQGVRGYTF.

V gene TRBV5-1 combines with J gene TRBJ1-2; D gene uncertain. The germline CDR1 and CDR2 sequences are SGHRS and YFSETQ. The V and J ends lost 1 base and 5 bases respectively, with 18 bases between them. The CDR3 length is 16 residues. CDR3 nucleotide sequence: TGCGCCAGCAGCTTGTCCGGGAGTCGAGGCGAATATGGCTACACCTTC. Protein product: CASSLSGSRGEYGYTF.

This clonotype was observed a single time. The CDR3 reads CASSFRGGGETQYF. CDR3 sequence (DNA): TGTGCCAGCAGTTTCCGGGGGGGCGGAGAGACCCAGTACTTC. This sequence joins TRBV27 and TRBJ2-5; 8 nucleotides agree with TRBD2. The junction had 4 bases not matched to a gene; V was cut back by 3 bases and J by 4 bases. CDR1 and CDR2 (germline): MNHEY, SMNVEV (reference sequence). The CDR3 totals 14 residues.

The CDR3 reads CAISEKGLAGEQFF. As DNA, the CDR3 is TGTGCCATCAGTGAGAAGGGACTAGCGGGAGAGCAGTTCTTC. The chain couples TRBV10-3 to TRBJ2-1; TRBD2 matches 13 bases. Germline lookup yields CDR1 ENHRY and CDR2 SYGVKD. CDR3 length: 14 residues. With 2 bases clipped from V and 10 bases from J, the junction kept 2 bases outside the gene matches.

The chain carries TRBV9 and TRBJ1-4; D is perhaps TRBD1 (6 bases). CDR1 and CDR2 from the germline V gene are SGDLS and YYNGEE. The CDR3 is made up of 14 amino acids. Between the trimmed V and J ends, which lost 2 bases and 7 bases, there was a span of 12 bases. The CDR3: CASSVTGRREKLFF. CDR3 DNA sequence: TGTGCCAGCAGCGTCACAGGGAGACGTGAAAAACTGTTTTTT.

The chain links TRBV9 to TRBJ2-1; 14 nucleotides agree with TRBD2. The V segment lost 4 bases and the J segment 8 bases; nucleotides outside the gene matches: 8. The V gene's germline CDR1 is SGDLS and CDR2 YYNGEE. The CDR3 is made up of 16 amino acids. The CDR3 spells CASSPLGTSGSHEQFF. CDR3 sequence (DNA): TGTGCCAGCAGCCCCCTTGGGACTAGCGGGAGTCATGAGCAGTTCTTC.

This rearrangement joins TRBV6-1 to TRBJ2-2, with 14 bases matching TRBD2. This CDR3 region has 19 residues. Per the germline V gene, CDR1 is MNHNS and CDR2 is SASEGT. V lost 5 bases and J lost 7; bases outside the gene matches: 15. DNA for the CDR3: TGTGCCAGCAGTCCACAGGGGACTAGCGGGGGCCTGAGGGGCGGGGAGCTGTTTTTT. Protein product: CASSPQGTSGGLRGGELFF.

The chain is built from TRBV7-2 and TRBJ2-5, with D perhaps being TRBD1 or TRBD2 (5 bases each). CDR1 is SGHTA and CDR2 is FQGNSA in the germline V gene. There are 15 residues in the CDR3. V dropped 5 bases and J dropped 5 bases, with 18 bases sitting between them. The CDR3 loop is CASSPRSGREETQYF. The CDR3 DNA reads TGTGCCAGCAGCCCCCGCAGCGGCAGGGAGGAGACCCAGTACTTC.

V and J are TRBV20-1 and TRBJ2-1; 9 nucleotides agree with TRBD2. The CDR3 length is 15 residues. The V segment lost 4 bases and the J segment 1 base; nucleotides outside the gene matches: 5. CDR1 DFQATT and CDR2 SNEGSKA come from the germline V gene (reference sequence). CDR3 loop: CSATGLAGSYNEQFF. DNA of the CDR3: TGCAGTGCTACGGGACTAGCTGGGTCCTACAATGAGCAGTTCTTC.

The rearrangement links TRBV7-2 to TRBJ1-2, with 7 bases aligning to TRBD1. J was trimmed by 4 bases and V by 0 bases; bases with no gene match: 8. CDR3 length: 16 residues. Germline loops: CDR1 SGHTA, CDR2 FQGNSA. The CDR3 spells CASSLALSAGGYGYTF. CDR3 DNA: TGTGCCAGCAGCTTAGCGCTGTCAGCAGGGGGCTATGGCTACACCTTC.

This chain connects TRBV4-1 to TRBJ1-4; 8 positions agree with TRBD1. The junction had 5 bases not matched to a gene; V was cut back by 1 base and J by 7 bases. The CDR3 is 15 residues long. Germline lookup yields CDR1 MGHRA and CDR2 YSYEKL. The chain's CDR3 is CASSQVAGGVEKLFF. The DNA for the CDR3 is TGCGCCAGCAGCCAAGTAGCAGGGGGCGTTGAAAAACTGTTTTTT.

The gene calls are TRBV7-8 and TRBJ1-4; no definite D call. V lost 3 bases and J 8 bases, leaving 13 bases between the germline ends. CDR1 is SGHVS, CDR2 FQNEAQ, per germline. CDR3 size: 14 residues. The CDR3 sequence: CASSFARGGEKLFF. The CDR3 nucleotides are TGTGCCAGCAGCTTCGCCCGCGGTGGGGAAAAACTGTTTTTT.

V usage is TRBV19 and J usage is TRBJ2-2; tentatively, D is TRBD2 (5 bases). CDR1 and CDR2 from the germline V gene are LNHDA and SQIVND (reference sequence). The CDR3 has 18 amino acids. The germline V and J ends were trimmed by 0 bases and 1 base, with 15 bases remaining between them. CDR3 sequence (DNA): TGTGCCAGTAGTATAGATCGTCGGAAACGGGGGAACACCGGGGAGCTGTTTTTT. As protein: CASSIDRRKRGNTGELFF. The variable domain in full, completed from reference TRBV19 and TRBJ2-2, reads DGGITQSPKYLFRKEGQNVTLSCEQNLNHDAMYWYRQDPGQGLRLIYYSQIVNDFQKGDIAEGYSVSREKKESFPLTVTSAQKNPTAFYLCASSIDRRKRGNTGELFFGEGSRLTVL.

This chain uses TRBV15 with TRBJ2-1; D unclear. Trimming removed 8 bases from V and 3 bases from J, with 11 bases in between. The CDR3 consists of 13 residues. Germline V CDR1 and CDR2: LNHNV, YYDKDF (reference sequence). This CDR3 is CATGRWSYNEQFF. CDR3 coding DNA: TGTGCCACCGGACGATGGAGCTACAATGAGCAGTTCTTC. Full variable domain (missing parts from reference TRBV15 and TRBJ2-1): DAMVIQNPRYQVTQFGKPVTLSCSQTLNHNVMYWYQQKSSQAPKLLFHYYDKDFNNEADTPDNFQSRRPNTSFCFLDIRSPGLGDTAMYLCATGRWSYNEQFFGPGTRLTVL.

This clonotype was seen a few times. The chain combines TRBV6-2 or TRBV6-3 with TRBJ2-2, with D possibly being TRBD2 (6 bases). Looked up from germline, CDR1 is MNHEY and CDR2 is SVGEGT. Trimming removed 6 bases at V and 1 base at J, with 27 bases between. The CDR3 loop spans 20 amino acids. This chain's CDR3 is CASSYTSYLRDSRNTGELFF. In DNA form, the CDR3 reads TGTGCCAGCAGCTATACCTCCTATCTCAGGGACTCCCGGAACACCGGGGAGCTGTTTTTT.

The chain has TRBV6-6 and TRBJ2-5; D is unresolved. V was cut by 0 bases and J by 4 bases, with 9 bases left in between. This CDR3 comprises 14 residues. The germline CDR1 and CDR2 sequences are MNHNY and SVGAGI (reference sequence). The CDR3 region has the DNA TGTGCCAGCAGTTACTCCGGGCAATCAGAGACCCAGTACTTC. Its protein product is CASSYSGQSETQYF.

The chain employs TRBV28 and TRBJ2-7, with 8 bases matching TRBD1. The V gene's germline CDR1 is MDHEN and CDR2 SYDVKM. This CDR3 contains 13 residues. V lost 7 bases, J lost 2 bases, and 4 bases stayed unmatched. The CDR3 spells CASKIQGAYEQYV. The CDR3 bases are TGTGCCAGCAAAATACAGGGGGCCTACGAGCAGTACGTC.